The clone carrying this TCR beta chain was counted at least ten times. What it recognizes is unknown. Uncontrolled infection, other autoimmune disease, pregnancy or lactation barred patients from enrollment. Each diagnosis drew on symptoms, thyroxine, TRAb, thyroid ultrasound and orbital computed tomography findings. The data belong to a study of T cells in Graves' hyperthyroidism and ophthalmopathy. Study outcomes and limitations: Ophthalmopathy could be told apart from stable hyperthyroidism with a 13 V-J model. Most thyroid clonotypes that were expanded above 0.001 also turned up in blood.

TCR beta CDR3 regions were amplified from RNA transcripts. HTBI primers were the set used in a first-round RT-PCR of the TCR CDR3. Via MiXCR, TCRdb re-called the multiplex PCR reads, giving one row per CDR3 protein. This table has about 640,000 distinct CDR3 sequences, more than 20% appearing once. In germline, CDR1 is MDHEN, CDR2 SYDVKM. V lost 6 bases to trimming and J lost 5 bases; unmatched junction nucleotides: 6. The CDR3 has 16 residues. The sequenced material came from blood. The V gene is TRBV28, the J gene TRBJ2-2; 13 bases align to TRBD2. This sequence was found in a man aged 25-45 years with Graves' ophthalmopathy. The chain's CDR3 is CASSRGLAGETGELFF. In DNA form, the CDR3 reads TGTGCCAGCAGCCGCGGACTAGCGGGAGAGACCGGGGAGCTGTTTTTT. Combining the CDR3 with reference TRBV28 and TRBJ2-2 gives the whole variable domain DVKVTQSSRYLVKRTGEKVFLECVQDMDHENMFWYRQDPGLGLRLIYFSYDVKMKEKGDIPEGYSVSREKKERFSLILESASTNQTSMYLCASSRGLAGETGELFFGEGSRLTVL.